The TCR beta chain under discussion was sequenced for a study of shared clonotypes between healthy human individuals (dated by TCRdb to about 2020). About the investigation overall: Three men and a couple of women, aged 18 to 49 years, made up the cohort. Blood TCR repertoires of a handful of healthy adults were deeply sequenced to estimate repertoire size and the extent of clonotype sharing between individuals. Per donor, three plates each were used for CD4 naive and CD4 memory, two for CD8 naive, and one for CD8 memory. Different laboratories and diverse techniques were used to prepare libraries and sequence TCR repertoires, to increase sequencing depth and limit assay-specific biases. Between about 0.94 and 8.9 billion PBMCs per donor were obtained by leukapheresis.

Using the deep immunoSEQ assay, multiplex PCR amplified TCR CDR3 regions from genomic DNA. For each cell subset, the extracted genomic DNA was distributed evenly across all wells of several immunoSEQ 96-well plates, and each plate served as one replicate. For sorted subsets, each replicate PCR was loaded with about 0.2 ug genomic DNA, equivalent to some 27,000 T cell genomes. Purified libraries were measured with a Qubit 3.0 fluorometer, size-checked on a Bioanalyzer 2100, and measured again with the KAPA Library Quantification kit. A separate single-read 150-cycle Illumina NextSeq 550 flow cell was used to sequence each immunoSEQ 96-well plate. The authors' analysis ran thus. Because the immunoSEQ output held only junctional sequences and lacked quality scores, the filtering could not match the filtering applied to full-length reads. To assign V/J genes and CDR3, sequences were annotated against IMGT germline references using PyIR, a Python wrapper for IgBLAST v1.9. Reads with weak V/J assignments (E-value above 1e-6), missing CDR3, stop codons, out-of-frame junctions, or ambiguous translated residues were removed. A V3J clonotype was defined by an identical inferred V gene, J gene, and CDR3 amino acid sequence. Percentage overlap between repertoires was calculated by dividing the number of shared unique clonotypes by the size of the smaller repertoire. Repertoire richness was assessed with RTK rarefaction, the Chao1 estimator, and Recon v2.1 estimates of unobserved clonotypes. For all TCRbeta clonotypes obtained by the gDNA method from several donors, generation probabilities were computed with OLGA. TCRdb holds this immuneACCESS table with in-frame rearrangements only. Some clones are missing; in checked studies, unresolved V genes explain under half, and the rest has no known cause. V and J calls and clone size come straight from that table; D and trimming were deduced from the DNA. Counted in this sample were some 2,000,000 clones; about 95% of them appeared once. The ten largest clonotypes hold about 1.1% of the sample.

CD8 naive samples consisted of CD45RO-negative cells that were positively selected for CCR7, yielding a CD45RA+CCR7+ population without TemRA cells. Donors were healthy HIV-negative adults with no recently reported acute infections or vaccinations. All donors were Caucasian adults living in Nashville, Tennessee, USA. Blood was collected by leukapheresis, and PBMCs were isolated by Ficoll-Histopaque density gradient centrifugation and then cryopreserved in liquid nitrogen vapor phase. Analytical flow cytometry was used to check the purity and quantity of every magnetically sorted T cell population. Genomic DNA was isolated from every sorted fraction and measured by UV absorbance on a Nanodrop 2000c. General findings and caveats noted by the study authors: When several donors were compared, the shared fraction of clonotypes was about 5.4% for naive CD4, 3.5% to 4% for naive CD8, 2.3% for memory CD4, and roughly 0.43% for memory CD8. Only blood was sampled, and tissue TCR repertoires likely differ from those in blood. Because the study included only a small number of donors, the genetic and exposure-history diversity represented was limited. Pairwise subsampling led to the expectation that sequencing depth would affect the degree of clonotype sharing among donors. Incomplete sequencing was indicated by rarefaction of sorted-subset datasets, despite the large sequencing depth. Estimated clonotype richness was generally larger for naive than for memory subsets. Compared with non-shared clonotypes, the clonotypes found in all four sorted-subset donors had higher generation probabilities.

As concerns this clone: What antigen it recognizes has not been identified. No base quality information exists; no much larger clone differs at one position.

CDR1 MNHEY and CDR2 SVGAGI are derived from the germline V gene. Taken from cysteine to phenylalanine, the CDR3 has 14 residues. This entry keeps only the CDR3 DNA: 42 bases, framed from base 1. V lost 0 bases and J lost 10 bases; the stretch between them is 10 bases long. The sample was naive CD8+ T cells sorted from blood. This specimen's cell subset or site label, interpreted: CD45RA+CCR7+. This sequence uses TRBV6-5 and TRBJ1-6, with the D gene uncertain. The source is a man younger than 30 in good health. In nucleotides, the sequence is TGTGCCAGCAGTTACTCGGAGGGAATCTCACCCCTCCACTTT. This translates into CASSYSEGISPLHF.